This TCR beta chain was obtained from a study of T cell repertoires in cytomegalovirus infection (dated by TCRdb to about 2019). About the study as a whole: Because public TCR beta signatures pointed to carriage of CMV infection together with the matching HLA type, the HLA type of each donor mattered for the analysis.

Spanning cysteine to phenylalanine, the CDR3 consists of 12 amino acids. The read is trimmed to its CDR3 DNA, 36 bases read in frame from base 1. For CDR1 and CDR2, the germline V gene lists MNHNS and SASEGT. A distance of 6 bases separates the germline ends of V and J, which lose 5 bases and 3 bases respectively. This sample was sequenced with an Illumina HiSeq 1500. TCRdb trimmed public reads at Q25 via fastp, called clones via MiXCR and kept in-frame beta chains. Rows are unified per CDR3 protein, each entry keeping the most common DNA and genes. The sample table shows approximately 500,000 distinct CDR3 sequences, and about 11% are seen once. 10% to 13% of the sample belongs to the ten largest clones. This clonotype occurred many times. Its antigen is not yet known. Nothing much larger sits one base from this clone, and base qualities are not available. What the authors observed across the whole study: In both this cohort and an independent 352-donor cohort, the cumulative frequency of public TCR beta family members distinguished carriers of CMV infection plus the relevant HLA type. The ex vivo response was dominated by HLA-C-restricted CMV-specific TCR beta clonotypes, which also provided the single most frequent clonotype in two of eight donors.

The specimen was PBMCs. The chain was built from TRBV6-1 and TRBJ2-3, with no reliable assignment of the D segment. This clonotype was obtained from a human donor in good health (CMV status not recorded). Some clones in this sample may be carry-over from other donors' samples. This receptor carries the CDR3 CASSSETDTQYF. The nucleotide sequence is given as TGTGCCAGCAGTTCTGAGACAGATACGCAGTATTTT.